These 19 T cell receptor beta chains were sequenced from one sample in a study of blood T cell repertoires in COVID-19. Generated by immunoSEQ multiplex PCR, the TCRdb table keeps only in-frame clones and is missing some. The sample contains approximately 190,000 clones, roughly 87% of which appear only once. The sample was peripheral blood. These receptor sequences come from a woman aged 55-69 years with COVID-19, enrolled during active disease.

The chain combines TRBV5-1 with TRBJ2-2; maybe TRBD2 (6 bases). Per the germline V gene, CDR1 is SGHRS and CDR2 is YFSETQ. Trimming took 0 bases from V and 4 from J, leaving 19 bases between them. CDR3 length: 18 amino acids. CDR3 bases: TGCGCCAGCAGCTTGGGACGCGGGACTCCTACTCTCACCGGGGAGCTGTTTTTT. This sequence encodes CASSLGRGTPTLTGELFF.

This sequence joins TRBV7-3 and TRBJ1-1; 7 nucleotides match TRBD1. Germline V lookup: CDR1 SGHTA, CDR2 FQGTGA. The CDR3 sequence is 13 residues long. The junction had 3 bases not matched to a gene; V was cut back by 3 bases and J by 5 bases. The CDR3 spells CASSFRQGTEAFF. The CDR3 nucleotides read TGTGCCAGCAGCTTCCGACAGGGAACTGAAGCTTTCTTT.

The gene calls are TRBV7-9 and TRBJ2-3, with D possibly TRBD1 on 6 matching bases. Germline V gene sequence: CDR1 SEHNR, CDR2 FQNEAQ (reference sequence). The CDR3 is made up of 16 amino acids. Between the trimmed V and J ends, which lost 5 bases and 0 bases, there was a span of 15 bases. The CDR3 nucleotides are TGTGCCAGCAGCAGCACGGACAGTCCTAGCACAGATACGCAGTATTTT. Residues: CASSSTDSPSTDTQYF.

The chain has TRBV29-1 and TRBJ1-2; 8 bases agree with TRBD1. CDR1 and CDR2 from the germline V gene are SQVTM and ANQGSEA. The CDR3 has 13 amino acids. Trimming removed 6 bases from V and 7 bases from J; junction bases left unmatched: 10. The CDR3 region has the DNA TGCAGCGTCGGACAGGGTGTAGGTACTGGCTACACCTTC. This translates into CSVGQGVGTGYTF.

This rearrangement joins TRBV19 to TRBJ1-6; TRBD1 is a possible D gene (5 bases). V was trimmed by 3 bases and J by 0 bases, leaving 12 bases between them. The CDR3 extends over 17 amino acids. Germline V CDR1 and CDR2: LNHDA, SQIVND (reference sequence). CDR3 DNA sequence: TGTGCCAGTAGTATCGTCGGGGGAAGCTCCTATAATTCACCCCTCCACTTT. Translation: CASSIVGGSSYNSPLHF.

V usage is TRBV11-2 and J usage is TRBJ2-3; the D is unclear. V gave up 2 bases and J gave up 1 base, with 7 bases separating them. The CDR3 is 14 amino acids. Germline-derived CDR1 and CDR2 are SGHAT and FQNNGV. CDR3 loop: CASSLRSGTDTQYF. The CDR3 DNA reads as TGTGCCAGCAGCTTAAGATCGGGCACAGATACGCAGTATTTT. Based on the CDR3 plus reference TRBV11-2 and TRBJ2-3, the full variable domain is EAGVAQSPRYKIIEKRQSVAFWCNPISGHATLYWYQQILGQGPKLLIQFQNNGVVDDSQLPKDRFSAERLKGVDSTLKIQPAKLEDSAVYLCASSLRSGTDTQYFGPGTRLTVL.

V and J are TRBV6-2 or TRBV6-3 and TRBJ1-1; D is undetermined. The CDR3 totals 15 residues. V dropped 2 bases and J dropped 0 bases, with 10 bases sitting between them. CDR1 MNHEY and CDR2 SVGEGT come from the germline V gene. The CDR3 coding sequence is TGTGCCAGCAGTTACGGTAGACAACTGAACACTGAAGCTTTCTTT. Amino acid sequence: CASSYGRQLNTEAFF.

This clone appeared a single time. The CDR3 nucleotides read TGTGCCAGCAGTGACTGGAGACAGGGATCAAATCCACCCCTCCACTTT. The encoded protein is CASSDWRQGSNPPLHF. The chain is built from TRBV6-4 and TRBJ1-6; 7 bases map to TRBD1. The V and J ends lost 1 base and 11 bases, in that order; junction bases with no gene match: 11. The length of the CDR3 is 16 residues. Per the germline V gene, CDR1 is MRHNA and CDR2 is SNTAGT.

The V gene is TRBV7-2, the J gene TRBJ1-1; D call uncertain. V dropped 3 bases and J dropped 0 bases, with 8 bases sitting between them. The CDR3 is 14 amino acids. In germline, CDR1 is SGHTA, CDR2 FQGNSA. The CDR3, as DNA: TGTGCCAGCAGCTTCGGGAGACTGAACACTGAAGCTTTCTTT. Translated: CASSFGRLNTEAFF.

The chain employs TRBV20-1 and TRBJ1-5; D ambiguous. CDR3 size: 13 residues. The V end was cut by 6 bases, the J end by 1 base, with 10 bases between. Per the germline V gene, CDR1 is DFQATT and CDR2 is SNEGSKA (reference sequence). Here the CDR3 DNA reads TGCAGTGCCAGTCCGAGAAGCAATCAGCCCCAGCATTTT. This codes for CSASPRSNQPQHF.

The rearrangement links TRBV5-4 to TRBJ2-7; 11 bases fit TRBD2. Trimming at V came to 4 bases and at J to 4 bases, leaving 7 bases not matched to a gene. CDR1 and CDR2 (germline): SGHNT, YYREEE (reference sequence). The CDR3 is made up of 15 amino acids. CDR3 DNA sequence: TGTGCCAGCAGCCCAACTAGCGGGAGTTTGTACGAGCAGTACTTC. It specifies CASSPTSGSLYEQYF.

This clone was counted between two and nine times. The V gene is TRBV7-2, the J gene TRBJ1-3; 7 bases line up with TRBD1. The CDR3 has 16 amino acids. The junction had 10 bases not matched to a gene; V was cut back by 5 bases and J by 3 bases. Germline CDR1 is SGHTA and CDR2 is FQGNSA. As DNA, the CDR3 is TGTGCCAGCAGCGGGACTAGGGGGCTGTATGGAAACACCATATATTTT. Its translation: CASSGTRGLYGNTIYF. Together with reference TRBV7-2 and TRBJ1-3, the CDR3 gives the full variable domain: GAGVSQSPSNKVTEKGKDVELRCDPISGHTALYWYRQSLGQGLEFLIYFQGNSAPDKSGLPSDRFSAERTGGSVSTLTIQRTQQEDSAVYLCASSGTRGLYGNTIYFGEGSWLTVV.

The J gene is TRBJ1-2, the V gene TRBV14; TRBD1 aligns across 9 bases. J gave up 4 bases and V 4 bases, and 13 bases lay outside the gene matches. The CDR3 is 17 residues long. Germline CDR1 and CDR2: SGHDN and FVKESK. The CDR3 loop reads CASSRNRGPGSGYGYTF. DNA for the CDR3: TGTGCCAGCAGCCGAAACAGGGGGCCGGGATCTGGCTATGGCTACACCTTC.

The CDR3: CASSIWAFGSAGANVLTF. CDR3 nucleotides: TGTGCCAGTAGTATATGGGCCTTTGGCTCGGCTGGGGCCAACGTCCTGACTTTC. The V gene is TRBV19, the J gene TRBJ2-6; D gene uncertain. The CDR3 is 18 residues long. The germline V gene has CDR1 LNHDA and CDR2 SQIVND (reference sequence). The V and J ends lost 2 bases and 2 bases respectively, with 16 bases between them.

The chain employs TRBV15 and TRBJ1-5, with D uncertain. Germline lookup yields CDR1 LNHNV and CDR2 YYDKDF (reference sequence). V was clipped by 6 bases and J by 2 bases, with 11 bases between them. The CDR3 length is 14 residues. This CDR3 reads CATSRHGGNQPQHF. In DNA form, the CDR3 reads TGTGCCACCAGTCGACACGGGGGCAATCAGCCCCAGCATTTT.

The V gene is TRBV14, the J gene TRBJ2-7, with D possibly matching TRBD1 (6 bases). Looked up from germline, CDR1 is SGHDN and CDR2 is FVKESK. V lost 4 bases to trimming and J lost 1 base, with 17 bases between them. This CDR3 contains 16 residues. Written as DNA, the CDR3 is TGTGCCAGCAGCCGGGCCGGTGGGGGCTCATCCTACGAGCAGTACTTC. It encodes CASSRAGGGSSYEQYF.

V usage is TRBV9 and J usage is TRBJ2-7; D perhaps matches TRBD1 (5 bases). The CDR3 is made up of 14 amino acids. V lost 2 bases and J lost 3, with 12 bases in between. Germline V gene sequence: CDR1 SGDLS, CDR2 YYNGEE. The CDR3 DNA reads TGTGCCAGCAGCGTGGGCAGGGTGGGCTACGAGCAGTACTTC. It encodes CASSVGRVGYEQYF.

This chain uses TRBV6-5 with TRBJ1-5; weak D call: TRBD1 (5 bases). Trimming pared 4 bases from V and 8 bases from J, leaving 12 bases between. Looked up from germline, CDR1 is MNHEY and CDR2 is SVGAGI. This CDR3 has 13 residues. CDR3 nucleotide sequence: TGTGCCAGCAGTTCCGGGGGTGTGGAGCCCCAGCATTTT. Translated, it gives CASSSGGVEPQHF.

V is TRBV28 and J is TRBJ2-5, with 9 positions matching TRBD1. After removal of 5 bases from V and 5 bases from J, the junction contained 12 bases not matched to a gene. CDR1 is MDHEN, CDR2 SYDVKM, per germline. The CDR3 totals 16 residues. CDR3 region: CASSAPLGQGRETQYF. For the CDR3, the DNA is TGTGCCAGCAGTGCCCCCCTGGGACAGGGTAGGGAGACCCAGTACTTC.